The text below deals with one T cell receptor beta chain. Its specificity is not known. The entry originates in a study of radiotherapy plus CTLA-4 blockade in lung cancer. The overall study: Disease control was achieved by approximately 30% of patients, and objective responses by less than 20%. Study-wide points: After radiotherapy and ipilimumab, tumor-derived clones expanded in peripheral blood.

The data were produced by immunoSEQ multiplex PCR, yet TCRdb's version contains in-frame clones alone and is incomplete. The sample carries some 90,000 clones, less than 90% recorded once. Lung cancer patients with chemo-refractory metastatic non-small-cell disease were given focal radiation plus CTLA-4 blockade with ipilimumab. Trimming took 8 bases from V and 6 from J; bases not matched to a gene: 3. The length of the CDR3 is 13 residues. Germline CDR1 reads MNHEY; CDR2 reads SVGAGI. The chain couples TRBV6-5 to TRBJ2-3; 12 bases are shared with TRBD2. This TCR derives from a human donor with non-small cell lung cancer who had stable disease on radiotherapy plus ipilimumab. The sequencing used peripheral blood, collected from a patient treated with radiotherapy plus ipilimumab. The CDR3: CASGLAGYDTQYF. The CDR3 coding sequence is TGTGCCAGCGGACTAGCGGGATACGATACGCAGTATTTT.